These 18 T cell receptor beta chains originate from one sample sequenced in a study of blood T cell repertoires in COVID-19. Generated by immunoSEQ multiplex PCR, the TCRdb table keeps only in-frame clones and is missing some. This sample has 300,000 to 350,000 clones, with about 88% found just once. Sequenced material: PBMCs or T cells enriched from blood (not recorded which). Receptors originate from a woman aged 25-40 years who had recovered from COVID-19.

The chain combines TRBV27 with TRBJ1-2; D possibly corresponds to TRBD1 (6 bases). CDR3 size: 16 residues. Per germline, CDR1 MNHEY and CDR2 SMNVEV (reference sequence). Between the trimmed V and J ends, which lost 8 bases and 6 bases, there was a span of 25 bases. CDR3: CASRSPLNRVNDGYTF. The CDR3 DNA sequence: TGTGCCAGCCGAAGCCCACTAAACAGGGTAAATGATGGCTACACCTTC.

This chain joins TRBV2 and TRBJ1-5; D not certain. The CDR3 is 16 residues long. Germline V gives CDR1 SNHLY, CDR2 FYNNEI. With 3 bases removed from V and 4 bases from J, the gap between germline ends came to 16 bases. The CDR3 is CASSEGLGSRNQPQHF. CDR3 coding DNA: TGTGCCAGCAGTGAGGGCCTTGGCAGCCGAAATCAGCCCCAGCATTTT. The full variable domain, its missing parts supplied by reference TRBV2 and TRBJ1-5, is EPEVTQTPSHQVTQMGQEVILRCVPISNHLYFYWYRQILGQKVEFLVSFYNNEISEKSEIFDDQFSVERPDGSNFTLKIRSTKLEDSAMYFCASSEGLGSRNQPQHFGDGTRLSIL.

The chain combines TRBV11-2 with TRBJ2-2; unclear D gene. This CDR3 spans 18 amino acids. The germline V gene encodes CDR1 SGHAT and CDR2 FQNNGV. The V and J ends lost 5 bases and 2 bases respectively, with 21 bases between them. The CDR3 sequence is CASSQAYSPGFNTGELFF. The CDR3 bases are TGTGCCAGCAGCCAGGCTTACAGCCCCGGCTTTAACACCGGGGAGCTGTTTTTT.

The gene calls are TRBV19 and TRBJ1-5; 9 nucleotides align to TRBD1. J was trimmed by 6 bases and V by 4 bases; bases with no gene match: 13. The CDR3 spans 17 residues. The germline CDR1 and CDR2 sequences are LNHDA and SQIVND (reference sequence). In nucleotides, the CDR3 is TGTGCCAGTAGTACGGGACAGGGAAGGGGCGGAGGTCAGCCCCAGCATTTT. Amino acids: CASSTGQGRGGGQPQHF.

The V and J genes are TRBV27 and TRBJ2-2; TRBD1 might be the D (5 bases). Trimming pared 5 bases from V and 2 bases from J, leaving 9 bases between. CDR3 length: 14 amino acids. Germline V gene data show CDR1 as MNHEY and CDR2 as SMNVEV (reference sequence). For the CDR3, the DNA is TGTGCCAGCAGTCCAGGGTACAACACCGGGGAGCTGTTTTTT. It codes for CASSPGYNTGELFF.

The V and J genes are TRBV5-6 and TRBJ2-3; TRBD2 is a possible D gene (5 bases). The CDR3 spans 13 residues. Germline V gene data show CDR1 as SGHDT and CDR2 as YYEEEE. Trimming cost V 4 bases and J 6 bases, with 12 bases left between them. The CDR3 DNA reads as TGTGCCAGCAGCCTGGATCGAGGGGATACGCAGTATTTT. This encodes CASSLDRGDTQYF.

The CDR3 DNA follows: TGTGCTAGTGGTTTGAGACAGGGGGCCGGCAATGAGCAGTTCTTC. Translating it yields CASGLRQGAGNEQFF. V gene TRBV12-5 combines with J gene TRBJ2-1; 10 bases are shared with TRBD1. The CDR3 extends over 15 amino acids. Germline assignment: CDR1 LGHNT and CDR2 FRNRAP. J gave up 6 bases and V 2 bases, and 4 bases lay outside the gene matches.

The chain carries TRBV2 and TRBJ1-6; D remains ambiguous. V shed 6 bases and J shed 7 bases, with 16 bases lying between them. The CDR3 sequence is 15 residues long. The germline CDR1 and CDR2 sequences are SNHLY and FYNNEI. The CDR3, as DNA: TGTGCCAGCAGAGCCCCGGGTGGGGAGAATTCACCCCTCCACTTT. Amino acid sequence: CASRAPGGENSPLHF.

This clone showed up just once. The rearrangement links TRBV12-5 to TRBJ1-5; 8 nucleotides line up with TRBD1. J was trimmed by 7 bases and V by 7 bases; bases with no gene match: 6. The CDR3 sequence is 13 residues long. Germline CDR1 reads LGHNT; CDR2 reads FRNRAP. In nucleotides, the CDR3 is TGTGCTAGTGTTCAGACAGGGGACCAGCCCCAGCATTTT. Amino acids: CASVQTGDQPQHF.

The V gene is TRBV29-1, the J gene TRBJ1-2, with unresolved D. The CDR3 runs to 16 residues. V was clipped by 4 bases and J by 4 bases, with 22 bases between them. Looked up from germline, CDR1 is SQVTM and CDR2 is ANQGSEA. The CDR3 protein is CSVGGEGAIDIYGYTF. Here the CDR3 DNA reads TGCAGCGTTGGTGGCGAGGGCGCCATAGACATCTATGGCTACACCTTC. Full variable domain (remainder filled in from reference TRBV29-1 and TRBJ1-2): SAVISQKPSRDICQRGTSLTIQCQVDSQVTMMFWYRQQPGQSLTLIATANQGSEATYESGFVIDKFPISRPNLTFSTLTVSNMSPEDSSIYLCSVGGEGAIDIYGYTFGSGTRLTVV.

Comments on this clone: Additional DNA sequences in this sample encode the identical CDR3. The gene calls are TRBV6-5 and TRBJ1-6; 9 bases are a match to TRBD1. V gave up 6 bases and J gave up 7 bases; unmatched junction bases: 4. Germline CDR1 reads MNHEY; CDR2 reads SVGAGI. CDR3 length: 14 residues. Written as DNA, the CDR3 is TGTGCCAGCAGACAGGGGGCGGTAAATTCACCCCTCCACTTT. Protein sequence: CASRQGAVNSPLHF.

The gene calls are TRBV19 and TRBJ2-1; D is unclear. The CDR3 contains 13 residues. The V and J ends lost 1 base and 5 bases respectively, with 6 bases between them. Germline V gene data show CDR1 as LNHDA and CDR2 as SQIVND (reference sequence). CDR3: CASSIGVNNEQFF. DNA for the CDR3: TGTGCCAGTAGTATAGGAGTCAACAATGAGCAGTTCTTC. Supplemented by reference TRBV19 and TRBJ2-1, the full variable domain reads DGGITQSPKYLFRKEGQNVTLSCEQNLNHDAMYWYRQDPGQGLRLIYYSQIVNDFQKGDIAEGYSVSREKKESFPLTVTSAQKNPTAFYLCASSIGVNNEQFFGPGTRLTVL.

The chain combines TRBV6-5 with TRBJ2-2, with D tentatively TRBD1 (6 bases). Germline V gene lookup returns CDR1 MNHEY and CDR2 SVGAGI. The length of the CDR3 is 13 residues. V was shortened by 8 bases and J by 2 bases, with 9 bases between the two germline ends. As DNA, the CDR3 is TGTGCCAGCCGGACAGTAAACACCGGGGAGCTGTTTTTT. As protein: CASRTVNTGELFF.

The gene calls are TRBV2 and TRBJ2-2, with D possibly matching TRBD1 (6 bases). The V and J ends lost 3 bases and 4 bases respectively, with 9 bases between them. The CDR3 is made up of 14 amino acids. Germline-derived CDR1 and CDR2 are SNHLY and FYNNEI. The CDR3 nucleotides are TGTGCCAGCAGTGAGACAGGAATCACCGGGGAGCTGTTTTTT. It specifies CASSETGITGELFF.

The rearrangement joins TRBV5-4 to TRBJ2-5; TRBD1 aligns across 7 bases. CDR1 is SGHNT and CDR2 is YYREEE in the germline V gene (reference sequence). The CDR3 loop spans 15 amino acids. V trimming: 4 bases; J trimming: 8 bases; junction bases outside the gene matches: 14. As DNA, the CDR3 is TGTGCCAGCAGCATCCGACAGGGCCCCCTGGAAACCCAGTACTTC. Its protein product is CASSIRQGPLETQYF.

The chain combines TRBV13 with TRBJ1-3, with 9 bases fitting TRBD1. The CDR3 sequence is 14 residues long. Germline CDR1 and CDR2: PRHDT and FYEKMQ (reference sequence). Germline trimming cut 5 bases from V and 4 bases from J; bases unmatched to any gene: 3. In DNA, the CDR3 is TGTGCCAGCAGCGGACAGGGGACGGGAAACACCATATATTTT. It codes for CASSGQGTGNTIYF.

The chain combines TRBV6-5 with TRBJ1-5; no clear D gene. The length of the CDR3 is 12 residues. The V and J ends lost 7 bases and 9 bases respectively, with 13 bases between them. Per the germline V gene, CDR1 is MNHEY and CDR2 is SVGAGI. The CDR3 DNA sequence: TGTGCCAGCAATCACGGGCGGGGGCCCCAGCATTTT. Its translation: CASNHGRGPQHF.

In nucleotides, the CDR3 is TGCGCCAGCCGCGCACAGGGACGGACAGATACGCAGTATTTT. Amino acid sequence: CASRAQGRTDTQYF. The chain joins TRBV4-1 to TRBJ2-3, with TRBD1 as a possible D gene (6 bases). V lost 8 bases and J 3 bases, leaving 15 bases between the germline ends. The CDR3 contains 14 residues. The germline gives CDR1 MGHRA, CDR2 YSYEKL.